What follows describes a single T cell receptor beta chain. These data come from a study of radiotherapy plus CTLA-4 blockade in lung cancer. Libraries were prepared by immunoSEQ multiplex PCR; TCRdb keeps only in-frame clonotypes and omits some of them. This sample yields tens of thousands of clones, of which 70% to 90% are seen a single time; almost 8% belongs to the top ten. V lost 2 bases and J 0 bases, leaving 7 bases between the germline ends. Germline values: CDR1 MNHEY, CDR2 SVGAGI. The CDR3 is 14 amino acids. The receptor comes from a human donor with non-small cell lung cancer whose response to radiotherapy plus ipilimumab could not be evaluated. This chain uses TRBV6-5 with TRBJ1-1; D not resolved. Sequences were derived from peripheral blood, sampled from a patient treated with radiotherapy plus ipilimumab. The CDR3: CASSYRSMNTEAFF. CDR3 nucleotide sequence: TGTGCCAGCAGTTACCGGAGCATGAACACTGAAGCTTTCTTT.